This paragraph covers one T cell receptor (beta chain) sequence. The record originates from a study of blood T cell repertoires in COVID-19. About the study: Sample material is recorded as cDNA or gDNA derived from T cells, B-cell-depleted T cells, or PBMCs.

In the original processing: Amplification of reference gene primers provided the estimated nucleated cell counts. Generated by immunoSEQ multiplex PCR, the TCRdb table keeps only in-frame clones and is missing some. The V and J calls and clone size come from that table; D and trimming were worked out from the DNA. The sample yields 25,000 to 30,000 clones, roughly 90% seen once. Trimming pared 1 base from V and 2 bases from J, leaving 7 bases between. This CDR3 region has 14 residues. CDR1 MGHDK and CDR2 SYGVNS come from the germline V gene. The specimen sequenced was peripheral blood. This chain uses TRBV25-1 with TRBJ2-3, with D maybe TRBD1 (6 bases). This clonotype was sampled from a human donor in a cohort sampled during active COVID-19. The CDR3 loop reads CASSEWDITDTQYF. Here the CDR3 DNA reads TGTGCCAGCAGTGAATGGGACATCACAGATACGCAGTATTTT. Together with reference TRBV25-1 and TRBJ2-3, the CDR3 gives the full variable domain: EADIYQTPRYLVIGTGKKITLECSQTMGHDKMYWYQQDPGMELHLIHYSYGVNSTEKGDLSSESTVSRIRTEHFPLTLESARPSHTSQYLCASSEWDITDTQYFGPGTRLTVL.